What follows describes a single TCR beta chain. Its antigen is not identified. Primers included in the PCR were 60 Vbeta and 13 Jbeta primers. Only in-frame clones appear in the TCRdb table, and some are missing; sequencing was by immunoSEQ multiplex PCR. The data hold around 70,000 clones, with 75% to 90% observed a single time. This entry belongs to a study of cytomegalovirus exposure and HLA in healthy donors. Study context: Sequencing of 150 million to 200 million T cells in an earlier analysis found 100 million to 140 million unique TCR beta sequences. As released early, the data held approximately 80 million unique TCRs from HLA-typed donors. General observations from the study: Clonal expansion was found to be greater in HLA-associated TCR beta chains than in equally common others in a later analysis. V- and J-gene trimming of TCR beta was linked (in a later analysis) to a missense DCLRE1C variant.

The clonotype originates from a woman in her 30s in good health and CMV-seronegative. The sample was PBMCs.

This CDR3 is CASSLDRINTEAFF. The CDR3, as DNA: TGTGCCAGCAGCTTGGACAGGATCAACACTGAAGCTTTCTTT. This chain uses TRBV11-3 with TRBJ1-1; 7 bases match TRBD1. This CDR3 region has 14 residues. Per germline, CDR1 SGHNT and CDR2 YENEEA. Trimming at V came to 3 bases and at J to 2 bases, leaving 3 bases not matched to a gene.